This T cell receptor (beta chain) was documented in a study of blood T cell repertoires in COVID-19. Study-wide background: From T cells, B-cell-depleted T cells, or PBMCs came the material, which was cDNA or gDNA.

Sequencing was performed with immunoSEQ multiplex PCR; in TCRdb, only in-frame clones are kept and a portion is missing. The sample shows roughly 140,000 clones, under 85% of them seen only once. In assigning cohorts, the study relied on participant-reported clinical history. The CDR3 runs to 16 residues. Trimming left V 3 bases short and J 2 bases short, with 16 bases between. Germline CDR1 is GTSNPN and CDR2 is SVGIG (reference sequence). The material sequenced was PBMCs or T cells enriched from blood (not recorded which). This receptor was identified in a woman aged 18 to 35 who had been exposed to COVID-19. The J gene is TRBJ1-4, the V gene TRBV30; D possibly corresponds to TRBD1 (5 bases). CDR3 in DNA: TGTGCCTGGAGCCCGTCTGGGGCGTCGACTAATGAAAAACTGTTTTTT. This gives the protein CAWSPSGASTNEKLFF.